These 15 T cell receptor beta chains were sequenced from one sample in a study of shared clonotypes between healthy human individuals. The table came from immunoSEQ multiplex PCR; TCRdb's copy has only in-frame clones and leaves some out. Among about 470,000 clones, roughly 77% were seen once, and the ten largest hold roughly an eighth. The sample comprised PBMCs. The receptors shown here come from a middle-aged woman in good health. Some clones in this sample may be carry-over from other donors' samples.

This clone came up once. The V gene is TRBV10-1, the J gene TRBJ2-7, with D hard to call. Germline values: CDR1 WNHNN, CDR2 SYGVQD (reference sequence). Trimming shortened V by 3 bases and J by 5 bases, and 5 bases separated the two germline ends. This CDR3 region has 11 residues. CDR3 sequence (DNA): TGCGCCAGCAGTGACCGGGACGAGCAGTACTTC. This encodes CASSDRDEQYF.

This clone showed up just once. This chain joins TRBV2 and TRBJ2-3; D uncertain. This CDR3 region has 14 residues. Deletions cut 7 bases from V and 3 bases from J, with 14 bases between. Germline CDR1 reads SNHLY; CDR2 reads FYNNEI. This CDR3 reads CASTPRVGTDTQYF. The DNA for the CDR3 is TGTGCCAGCACTCCCCGGGTGGGGACAGATACGCAGTATTTT.

The CDR3 DNA sequence: TGTGCCTGGAGCACCATTAGCGGGAGGGGCCAAGAGACCCAGTACTTC. It yields the protein CAWSTISGRGQETQYF. This sequence joins TRBV30 and TRBJ2-5; TRBD2 matches at 11 bases. The V and J ends lost 3 bases and 1 base, in that order; junction bases with no gene match: 7. From germline, CDR1 is GTSNPN and CDR2 SVGIG (reference sequence). CDR3 size: 16 residues.

The J gene is TRBJ2-3, the V gene TRBV4-1; 12 bases align to TRBD2. Germline-derived CDR1 and CDR2 are MGHRA and YSYEKL. The length of the CDR3 is 16 residues. Trimming cost V 2 bases and J 4 bases; bases outside gene matches: 4. The CDR3 loop is CASSQRLAGVPDTQYF. For the CDR3, the DNA is TGCGCCAGCAGCCAACGACTAGCGGGAGTACCAGATACGCAGTATTTT.

The V gene is TRBV13, the J gene TRBJ2-4; possible D gene TRBD1, 6 bases. Looked up from germline, CDR1 is PRHDT and CDR2 is FYEKMQ (reference sequence). Trimming took 10 bases from V and 1 from J, leaving 14 bases between them. The CDR3 has 14 amino acids. The DNA for the CDR3 is TGTGCCACGGAACCCAGGGGTGCCAAAAACATTCAGTACTTC. This codes for CATEPRGAKNIQYF. Combining the CDR3 with reference TRBV13 and TRBJ2-4 gives the whole variable domain AAGVIQSPRHLIKEKRETATLKCYPIPRHDTVYWYQQGPGQDPQFLISFYEKMQSDKGSIPDRFSAQQFSDYHSELNMSSLELGDSALYFCATEPRGAKNIQYFGAGTRLSVL.

A few counts support this clone. V is TRBV27 and J is TRBJ2-2; 7 bases align to TRBD2. The germline V gene encodes CDR1 MNHEY and CDR2 SMNVEV (reference sequence). This CDR3 contains 15 residues. With V trimmed by 6 bases and J by 1 base, 5 bases remained unmatched. The CDR3, as DNA: TGTGCCAGCAGCCCTAGCGGAGTGAACACCGGGGAGCTGTTTTTT. Amino acids: CASSPSGVNTGELFF.

The chain links TRBV18 to TRBJ2-7, with 9 positions matching TRBD1. Germline V gene data show CDR1 as KGHSH and CDR2 as LQKENI. CDR3 length equals 13 residues. V lost 4 bases, J lost 7 bases, and 5 bases stayed unmatched. The DNA for the CDR3 is TGTGCCAGCTCACAGGGACAGGGAATAGAGCAGTACTTC. Amino acids: CASSQGQGIEQYF.

The chain links TRBV7-3 to TRBJ2-2; 11 nucleotides line up with TRBD2. Looked up from germline, CDR1 is SGHTA and CDR2 is FQGTGA. J was trimmed by 6 bases and V by 4 bases; bases with no gene match: 10. The CDR3 runs to 17 residues. CDR3 bases: TGTGCCAGCAGCTACATGCCGGGACTAGCGGTCGCCGGGGAGCTGTTTTTT. Translation gives CASSYMPGLAVAGELFF.

V and J are TRBV28 and TRBJ1-5; 7 positions match TRBD1. The CDR3 totals 15 residues. Losses at the gene ends were 10 bases for V and 0 bases for J; bases not matched to a gene: 9. CDR1 is MDHEN and CDR2 is SYDVKM in the germline V gene. The CDR3 nucleotides read TGTGCCACTCGACAGGGACTATATAGCAATCAGCCCCAGCATTTT. Amino acids: CATRQGLYSNQPQHF.

The chain employs TRBV25-1 and TRBJ2-5; D is unclear. The length of the CDR3 is 16 residues. CDR1 and CDR2 (germline): MGHDK, SYGVNS. Trimming left V 1 base short and J 0 bases short, with 12 bases between. CDR3 loop: CASSELGPPNQETQYF. CDR3 DNA sequence: TGTGCCAGCAGTGAATTAGGGCCGCCTAACCAAGAGACCCAGTACTTC.

The chain joins TRBV7-9 to TRBJ1-2; D ambiguous. Germline V gene data show CDR1 as SEHNR and CDR2 as FQNEAQ (reference sequence). Trimming left V 5 bases short and J 4 bases short, with 14 bases between. There are 14 residues in the CDR3. This CDR3 is CASSPEDTFYGYTF. DNA of the CDR3: TGTGCCAGCAGCCCTGAAGACACTTTCTATGGCTACACCTTC.

This chain joins TRBV11-2 and TRBJ1-3, with a weak D call TRBD1 (5 bases). The CDR3 extends over 14 amino acids. V was pared by 7 bases and J by 1 base, with 11 bases between. The germline gives CDR1 SGHAT, CDR2 FQNNGV. The CDR3 spells CASTPGPSGNTIYF. CDR3 DNA sequence: TGTGCCAGCACCCCGGGGCCTTCTGGAAACACCATATATTTT.

The chain combines TRBV13 with TRBJ2-7, with 11 bases lining up with TRBD2. The CDR3 contains 15 residues. V shed 0 bases and J 3 bases; nucleotides not matched to a gene: 1. Germline V gene lookup returns CDR1 PRHDT and CDR2 FYEKMQ (reference sequence). The CDR3 DNA sequence: TGTGCCAGCAGCTTAGGGACTAGCGGGATCTACGAGCAGTACTTC. Protein sequence: CASSLGTSGIYEQYF.

This chain links TRBV28 with TRBJ2-1; D is undetermined. Germline CDR1 is MDHEN and CDR2 is SYDVKM. With 3 bases removed from V and 3 bases from J, the gap between germline ends came to 18 bases. This CDR3 is built from 17 residues. In DNA form, the CDR3 reads TGTGCCAGCAGTTTGCCGCGTGGCGGACGGGTCTACAATGAGCAGTTCTTC. Translating gives CASSLPRGGRVYNEQFF.

The chain has TRBV11-2 and TRBJ2-1, with D unresolved. This CDR3 spans 15 amino acids. The germline CDR1 and CDR2 sequences are SGHAT and FQNNGV. V lost 1 base, J lost 5 bases, and 12 bases lay in between. Written as DNA, the CDR3 is TGTGCCAGCAGCTTAGGCGTCGGTCAGAACAATGAGCAGTTCTTC. This encodes CASSLGVGQNNEQFF.